The clone carrying this T cell receptor beta chain was found many times. Its antigen is not known. Disease lasting under 3 months, a NOSPECS grade of at least 4, and a Clinical Activity Score of at least 3 were features of the ophthalmopathy patients. Reasons for excluding patients were uncontrolled infection, other autoimmune disease, pregnancy or lactation. The source material, RNA transcripts, was used to amplify TCR beta CDR3 regions. An initial round of RT-PCR targeting the TCR CDR3 relied on the HTBI primer set. TCRdb analysed the multiplex PCR reads with MiXCR anew, one entry per CDR3 protein. The data show roughly 500,000 distinct CDR3 sequences, about 22% seen once. This sample is part of a study of T cells in Graves' hyperthyroidism and ophthalmopathy. Study conclusions and caveats: With a median lead of roughly 6.8 months before onset, the model predicted ophthalmopathy.

CDR1 and CDR2 from the germline V gene are LNHDA and SQIVND (reference sequence). With 5 bases clipped from V and 9 bases from J, the junction kept 2 bases outside the gene matches. There are 14 residues in the CDR3. The receptor was isolated from a woman aged 70-85 years with Graves' ophthalmopathy. The material sequenced was blood. V is TRBV19 and J is TRBJ1-6; TRBD1 agrees at 12 bases. The CDR3 DNA reads TGTGCCAGTAGTCAGGGACAGGGGGCTTCACCCCTCCACTTT. The encoded protein is CASSQGQGASPLHF.